This TCR beta chain was obtained from a study of T cells in women clearing cervical HPV infection. About the study: Cases were women with histologically confirmed HPV16-related CIN3 or worse, including 2 invasive cancers.

As concerns this clone: The CDR3 end falls 3 residues outside the read, so it is completed with the germline J gene.

CDR1 and CDR2 from the germline V gene are SGHNT and YYREEE (reference sequence). This CDR3 is 12 amino acids long. The table came from immunoSEQ multiplex PCR; TCRdb's copy has only in-frame clones and leaves some out. This sample's table has 36,000 or so clones. Prevalent HPV16 infections were excluded; only incident single HPV16 infections included. The chain employs TRBV5-4 and TRBJ2-4, with D possibly being TRBD1 (6 bases). This clonotype was sampled from a woman aged 18 to 69 with a cervical HPV16 infection that either progressed to CIN3+ or cleared (not recorded which). Sequencing was carried out using blood buffy coat. CDR3 protein: CASSSDRSVQYF. The CDR3 DNA, read in part, is TGTGCCAGCAGCTCAGACAGGTCCGTT.